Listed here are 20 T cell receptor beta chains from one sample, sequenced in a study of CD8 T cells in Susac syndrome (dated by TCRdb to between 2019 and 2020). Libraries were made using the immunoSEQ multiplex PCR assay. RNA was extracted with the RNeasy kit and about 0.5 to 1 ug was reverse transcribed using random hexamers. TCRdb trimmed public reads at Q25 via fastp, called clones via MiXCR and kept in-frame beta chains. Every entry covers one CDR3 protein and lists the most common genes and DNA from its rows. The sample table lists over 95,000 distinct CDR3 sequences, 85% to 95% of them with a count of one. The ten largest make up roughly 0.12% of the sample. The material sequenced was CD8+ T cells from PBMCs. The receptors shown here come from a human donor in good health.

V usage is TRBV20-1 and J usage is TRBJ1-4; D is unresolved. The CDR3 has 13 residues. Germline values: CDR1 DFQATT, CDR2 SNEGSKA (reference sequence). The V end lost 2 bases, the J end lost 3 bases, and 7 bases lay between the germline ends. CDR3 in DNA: TGCAGTGCTAGAAGGGCAGCTAATGAAAAACTGTTTTTT. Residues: CSARRAANEKLFF.

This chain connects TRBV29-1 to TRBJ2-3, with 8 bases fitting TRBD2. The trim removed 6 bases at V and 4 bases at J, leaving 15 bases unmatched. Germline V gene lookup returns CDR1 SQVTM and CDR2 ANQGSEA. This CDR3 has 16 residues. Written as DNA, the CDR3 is TGCAGCGTCTGCGAGCCCCCAGGACTAGCCTCAGATACGCAGTATTTT. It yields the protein CSVCEPPGLASDTQYF.

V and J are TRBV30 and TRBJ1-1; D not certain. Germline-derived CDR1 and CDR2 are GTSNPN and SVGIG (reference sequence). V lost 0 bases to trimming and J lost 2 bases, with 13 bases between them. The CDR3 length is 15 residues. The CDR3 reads CAWSVSSTGNTEAFF. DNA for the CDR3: TGTGCCTGGAGTGTCTCTTCTACGGGAAACACTGAAGCTTTCTTT.

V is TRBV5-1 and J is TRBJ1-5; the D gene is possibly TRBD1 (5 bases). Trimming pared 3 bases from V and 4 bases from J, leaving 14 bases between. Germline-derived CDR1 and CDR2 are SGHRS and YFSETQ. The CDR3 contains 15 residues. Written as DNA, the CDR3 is TGCGCCAGCAGCTGGGGGTTGGACGGGAATCAGCCCCAGCATTTT. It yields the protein CASSWGLDGNQPQHF.

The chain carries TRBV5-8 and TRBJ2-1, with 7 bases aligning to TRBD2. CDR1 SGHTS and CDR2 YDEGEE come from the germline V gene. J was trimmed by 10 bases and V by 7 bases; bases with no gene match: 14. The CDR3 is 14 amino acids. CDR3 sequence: CASGKIAGRREQFF. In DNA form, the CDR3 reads TGTGCCAGCGGCAAAATAGCGGGTCGGAGAGAGCAGTTCTTC.

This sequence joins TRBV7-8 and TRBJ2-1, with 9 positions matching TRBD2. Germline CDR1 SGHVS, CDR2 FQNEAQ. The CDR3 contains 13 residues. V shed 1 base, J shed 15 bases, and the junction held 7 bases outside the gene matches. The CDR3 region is CASSLETSGWRFF. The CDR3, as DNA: TGTGCCAGCAGCTTAGAGACTAGCGGCTGGAGGTTCTTC.

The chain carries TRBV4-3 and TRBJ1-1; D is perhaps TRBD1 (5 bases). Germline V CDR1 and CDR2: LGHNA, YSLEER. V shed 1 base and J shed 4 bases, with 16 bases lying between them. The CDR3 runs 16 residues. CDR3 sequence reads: CASSQGVSWGSTEAFF. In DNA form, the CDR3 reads TGCGCCAGCAGCCAAGGCGTGAGCTGGGGGAGCACTGAAGCTTTCTTT.

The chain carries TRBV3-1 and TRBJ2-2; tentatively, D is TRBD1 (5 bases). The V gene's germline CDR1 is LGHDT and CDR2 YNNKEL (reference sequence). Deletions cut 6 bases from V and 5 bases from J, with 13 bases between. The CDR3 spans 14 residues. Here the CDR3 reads CASSNRAGTGELFF. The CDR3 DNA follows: TGTGCCAGCAGTAATCGCGCAGGGACCGGGGAGCTGTTTTTT.

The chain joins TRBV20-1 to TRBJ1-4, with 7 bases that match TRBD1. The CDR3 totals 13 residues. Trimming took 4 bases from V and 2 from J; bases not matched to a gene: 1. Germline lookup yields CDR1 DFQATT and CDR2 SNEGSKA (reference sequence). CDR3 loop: CSATRGTNEKLFF. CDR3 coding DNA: TGCAGTGCTACCAGGGGGACTAATGAAAAACTGTTTTTT.

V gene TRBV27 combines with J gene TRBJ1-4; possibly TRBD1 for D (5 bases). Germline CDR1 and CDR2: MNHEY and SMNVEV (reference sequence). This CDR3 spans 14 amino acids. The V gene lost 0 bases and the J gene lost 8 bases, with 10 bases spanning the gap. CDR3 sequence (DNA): TGTGCCAGCAGTTTATCGATCACAGGAGAAAAACTGTTTTTT. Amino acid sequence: CASSLSITGEKLFF.

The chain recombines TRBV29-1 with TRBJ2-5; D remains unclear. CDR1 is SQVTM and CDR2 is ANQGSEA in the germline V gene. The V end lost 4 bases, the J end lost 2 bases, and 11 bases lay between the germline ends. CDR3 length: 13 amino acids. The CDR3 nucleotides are TGCAGCGTTGGAACAGCTCCTCAAGAGACCCAGTACTTC. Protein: CSVGTAPQETQYF.

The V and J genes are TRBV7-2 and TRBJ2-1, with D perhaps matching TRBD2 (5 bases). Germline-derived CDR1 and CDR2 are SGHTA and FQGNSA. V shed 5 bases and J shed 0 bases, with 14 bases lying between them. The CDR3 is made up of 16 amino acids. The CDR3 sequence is CASSPSSRSSYNEQFF. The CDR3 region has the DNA TGTGCCAGCAGCCCGTCTAGCCGGAGCTCCTACAATGAGCAGTTCTTC.

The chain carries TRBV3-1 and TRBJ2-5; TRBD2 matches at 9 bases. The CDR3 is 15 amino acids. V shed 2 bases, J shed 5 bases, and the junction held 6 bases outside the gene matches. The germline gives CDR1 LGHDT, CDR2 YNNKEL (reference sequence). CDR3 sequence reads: CASSQIAGATETQYF. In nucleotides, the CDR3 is TGTGCCAGCAGCCAAATAGCGGGGGCAACGGAGACCCAGTACTTC.

The CDR3 loop reads CASSFESSYNSPLHF. The CDR3 DNA sequence: TGTGCCAGCAGCTTCGAGAGCTCCTATAATTCACCCCTCCACTTT. V and J are TRBV7-8 and TRBJ1-6; the D is unclear. V was clipped by 3 bases and J by 0 bases, with 6 bases between them. The CDR3 totals 15 residues. Germline V lookup: CDR1 SGHVS, CDR2 FQNEAQ.

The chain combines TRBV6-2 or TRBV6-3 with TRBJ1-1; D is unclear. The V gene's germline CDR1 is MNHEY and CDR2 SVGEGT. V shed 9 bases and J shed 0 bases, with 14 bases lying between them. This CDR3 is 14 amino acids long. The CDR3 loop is CASRTEPMNTEAFF. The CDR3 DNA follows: TGTGCCAGTCGGACGGAGCCGATGAACACTGAAGCTTTCTTT.

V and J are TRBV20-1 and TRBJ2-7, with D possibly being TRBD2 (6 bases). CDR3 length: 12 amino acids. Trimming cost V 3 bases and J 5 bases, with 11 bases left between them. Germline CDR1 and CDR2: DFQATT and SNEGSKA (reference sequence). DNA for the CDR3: TGCAGTGCTAGTCGCGGGAACCACGAGCAGTACTTC. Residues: CSASRGNHEQYF.

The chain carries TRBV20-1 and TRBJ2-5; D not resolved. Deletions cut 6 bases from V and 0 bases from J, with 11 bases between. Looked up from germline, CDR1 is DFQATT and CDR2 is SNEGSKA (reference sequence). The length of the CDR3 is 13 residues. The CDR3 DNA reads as TGCAGTGCAATAGTGACAAACCAAGAGACCCAGTACTTC. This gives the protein CSAIVTNQETQYF.

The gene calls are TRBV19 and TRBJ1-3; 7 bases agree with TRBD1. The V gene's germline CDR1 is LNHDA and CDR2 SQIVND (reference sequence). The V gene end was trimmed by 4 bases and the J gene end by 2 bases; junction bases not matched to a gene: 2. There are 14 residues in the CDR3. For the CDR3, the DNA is TGTGCCAGTAGTACAACAGGGGCTGGAAACACCATATATTTT. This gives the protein CASSTTGAGNTIYF.

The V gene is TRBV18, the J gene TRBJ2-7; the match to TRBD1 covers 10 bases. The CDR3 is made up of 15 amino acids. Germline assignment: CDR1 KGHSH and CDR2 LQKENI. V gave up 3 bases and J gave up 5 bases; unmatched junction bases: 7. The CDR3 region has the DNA TGTGCCAGCTCACCGCGGGACAGGGGTTCCCACGAGCAGTACTTC. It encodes CASSPRDRGSHEQYF.

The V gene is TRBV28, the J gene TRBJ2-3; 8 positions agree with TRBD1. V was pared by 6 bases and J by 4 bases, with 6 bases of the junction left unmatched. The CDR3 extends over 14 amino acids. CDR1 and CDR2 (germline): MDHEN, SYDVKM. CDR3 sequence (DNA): TGTGCCAGCAGGAAGACAGGGGCGCCAGATACGCAGTATTTT. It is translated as CASRKTGAPDTQYF.